The 30 T cell receptor beta chains below all came from one sample that was sequenced in a study of T cell changes during pregnancy in multiple sclerosis. Repertoires were generated with immunoSEQ multiplex PCR, while TCRdb's copy carries only in-frame clones and drops some. The repertoire holds approximately 52,000 clones, with roughly 85% as singletons. The sample here was CD4+ T cells from peripheral blood mononuclear cells, taken in the second trimester of pregnancy. Every receptor here comes from a female donor with multiple sclerosis, enrolled in a pregnancy study.

The chain joins TRBV5-4 to TRBJ2-5, with 7 bases aligning to TRBD1. After removal of 0 bases from V and 2 bases from J, the junction contained 1 base not matched to a gene. The CDR3 covers 14 residues. From germline, CDR1 is SGHNT and CDR2 YYREEE (reference sequence). CDR3 in amino acids: CASSLGQGQETQYF. Here the CDR3 DNA reads TGTGCCAGCAGCTTGGGACAGGGTCAAGAGACCCAGTACTTC.

This chain links TRBV18 with TRBJ2-5, with TRBD1 matching over 8 bases. The germline V gene has CDR1 KGHSH and CDR2 LQKENI. Trimming cost V 0 bases and J 4 bases; bases outside gene matches: 4. The CDR3 totals 15 residues. CDR3 DNA sequence: TGTGCCAGCTCACCACCGACAGGGGTGGCAGAGACCCAGTACTTC. This encodes CASSPPTGVAETQYF.

This chain connects TRBV25-1 to TRBJ2-7; D is possibly TRBD2 (6 bases). In germline, CDR1 is MGHDK, CDR2 SYGVNS. V was pared by 5 bases and J by 3 bases, with 17 bases between. The CDR3 consists of 15 residues. The CDR3 sequence is CASSLTGTQYYEQYF. Here the CDR3 DNA reads TGTGCCAGCAGTCTTACCGGGACTCAATACTACGAGCAGTACTTC.

The chain combines TRBV11-2 with TRBJ2-1; weak D call: TRBD1 (5 bases). CDR1 is SGHAT and CDR2 is FQNNGV in the germline V gene. The CDR3 consists of 11 residues. V was trimmed by 4 bases and J by 9 bases, leaving 7 bases between them. The CDR3 nucleotides read TGTGCCAGCAGCTCCAGGGTTGAGCAGTTCTTC. Translation gives CASSSRVEQFF.

This chain links TRBV9 with TRBJ2-7; TRBD1 agrees at 10 bases. Germline V gives CDR1 SGDLS, CDR2 YYNGEE. The J segment lost 1 base and the V segment lost 4 bases, leaving 5 bases of the junction unmatched. The CDR3 is 15 residues long. As DNA, the CDR3 is TGTGCCAGCAGCCCTGGGACAGGGGCGTCCTACGAGCAGTACTTC. This gives the protein CASSPGTGASYEQYF.

The CDR3 protein is CASSLGTEVEQYF. CDR3 sequence (DNA): TGTGCCAGCAGCTTAGGGACAGAAGTCGAGCAGTACTTC. The V gene is TRBV5-4, the J gene TRBJ2-7; 7 positions agree with TRBD1. Germline loops: CDR1 SGHNT, CDR2 YYREEE (reference sequence). The V and J ends lost 2 bases and 6 bases, in that order; junction bases with no gene match: 5. This CDR3 spans 13 amino acids.

This clone appeared once. V is TRBV28 and J is TRBJ1-1, with D perhaps matching TRBD1 (6 bases). Germline V gives CDR1 MDHEN, CDR2 SYDVKM. The CDR3 covers 15 residues. With 6 bases removed from V and 0 bases from J, the gap between germline ends came to 14 bases. The CDR3 bases are TGTGCCAGCAGAAACGGGGGGACAATGAACACTGAAGCTTTCTTT. Its protein is CASRNGGTMNTEAFF.

The V and J genes are TRBV7-2 and TRBJ2-7; a weak D match, TRBD2 (5 bases). The CDR3 consists of 15 residues. V was clipped by 5 bases and J by 3 bases, with 17 bases between them. CDR1 is SGHTA and CDR2 is FQGNSA in the germline V gene. Here the CDR3 DNA reads TGTGCCAGCAGCCCGAGCGCTAGCCAGCACTACGAGCAGTACTTC. It codes for CASSPSASQHYEQYF.

The chain has TRBV25-1 and TRBJ2-1, with 8 bases aligning to TRBD2. Per the germline V gene, CDR1 is MGHDK and CDR2 is SYGVNS. The ends lost 0 bases at V and 3 bases at J; junction bases unmatched: 10. The CDR3 extends over 18 amino acids. The CDR3 DNA reads as TGTGCCAGCAGTGAATATATACTGGCGGGAGGTAACTACAATGAGCAGTTCTTC. Its protein is CASSEYILAGGNYNEQFF.

The V call is TRBV7-2, the J call TRBJ2-7, with D maybe TRBD2 (6 bases). Germline lookup yields CDR1 SGHTA and CDR2 FQGNSA. This CDR3 is 12 amino acids long. V was trimmed by 5 bases and J by 9 bases, leaving 14 bases between them. CDR3 sequence reads: CASSLPGEWQYF. The DNA for the CDR3 is TGTGCCAGCAGCCTCCCGGGAGAGTGGCAGTACTTC.

The V gene is TRBV2, the J gene TRBJ2-6; 11 bases agree with TRBD2. CDR1 and CDR2 (germline): SNHLY, FYNNEI. The trim removed 3 bases at V and 2 bases at J, leaving 3 bases unmatched. This CDR3 has 17 amino acids. This CDR3 is CASSEVAGGPGANVLTF. CDR3 nucleotide sequence: TGTGCCAGCAGTGAGGTAGCGGGAGGGCCTGGGGCCAACGTCCTGACTTTC.

The chain recombines TRBV30 with TRBJ1-1; possible D gene TRBD1, 5 bases. Germline CDR1 GTSNPN, CDR2 SVGIG (reference sequence). The V end was cut by 0 bases, the J end by 5 bases, with 10 bases between. CDR3 length equals 13 residues. The CDR3 DNA reads as TGTGCCTGGAGTGTAGCTCAGGGAACTGAAGCTTTCTTT. This codes for CAWSVAQGTEAFF.

This clone was observed a single time. CDR3 protein: CASSYSRGYTEAFF. The DNA of the CDR3 is TGTGCCAGCAGTTACTCGAGAGGGTACACTGAAGCTTTCTTT. V and J are TRBV6-5 and TRBJ1-1; D unclear. This CDR3 comprises 14 residues. Germline assignment: CDR1 MNHEY and CDR2 SVGAGI. The germline V and J ends were trimmed by 0 bases and 3 bases, with 8 bases remaining between them.

This rearrangement joins TRBV7-2 to TRBJ2-2; tentative D call: TRBD2 (5 bases). The CDR3 consists of 13 residues. The V and J ends lost 6 bases and 7 bases respectively, with 12 bases between them. CDR1 and CDR2 (germline): SGHTA, FQGNSA. The CDR3 sequence: CASSSLEDGELFF. Written as DNA, the CDR3 is TGTGCCAGCAGTTCACTAGAGGACGGGGAGCTGTTTTTT.

V gene TRBV28 combines with J gene TRBJ2-3; 11 positions agree with TRBD1. V lost 5 bases and J lost 6; bases outside the gene matches: 13. The CDR3 is 17 amino acids. The germline CDR1 and CDR2 sequences are MDHEN and SYDVKM. The CDR3 reads CASSDYDGQGAKDTQYF. In nucleotides, the CDR3 is TGTGCCAGCAGTGACTACGACGGACAGGGGGCAAAGGATACGCAGTATTTT.

The gene calls are TRBV29-1 and TRBJ1-1; D unresolved. The CDR3 runs 14 residues. V gave up 1 base and J gave up 2 bases, with 11 bases separating them. Germline CDR1 SQVTM, CDR2 ANQGSEA. CDR3 loop: CSVEVVAGNTEAFF. The CDR3 DNA sequence: TGCAGCGTTGAAGTGGTGGCAGGAAACACTGAAGCTTTCTTT.

The V and J genes are TRBV4-2 and TRBJ2-5; 7 bases are shared with TRBD2. The CDR3 has 15 amino acids. Trimming removed 0 bases from V and 5 bases from J; junction bases left unmatched: 6. CDR1 and CDR2 (germline): LGHNA, YNFKEQ. CDR3 residues: CASSQDPAGEETQYF. The CDR3 DNA is TGTGCCAGCAGCCAAGATCCTGCGGGAGAGGAGACCCAGTACTTC.

The chain couples TRBV10-3 to TRBJ1-3, with a tentative D call TRBD1 (6 bases). Germline V lookup: CDR1 ENHRY, CDR2 SYGVKD. Trimming took 2 bases from V and 1 from J, leaving 18 bases between them. This CDR3 is 18 amino acids long. The CDR3 nucleotides read TGTGCCATCAGTGAGCCGCTACGAACAGGGTGGTCTGGAAACACCATATATTTT. It specifies CAISEPLRTGWSGNTIYF.

This clone was seen many times. V gene TRBV6-1 combines with J gene TRBJ1-2, with 9 positions matching TRBD1. Germline CDR1 MNHNS, CDR2 SASEGT. This CDR3 region has 15 residues. Unmatched junction bases numbered 5, after V lost 2 bases and J lost 4 bases. The DNA for the CDR3 is TGTGCCAGCAGTGAACGTATGGGACAGGGCTATGGCTACACCTTC. This gives the protein CASSERMGQGYGYTF.

The CDR3 DNA reads TGCAGCGTTGAAGGGACAGGGGCCGGGACTGAAGCTTTCTTT. Translated, it gives CSVEGTGAGTEAFF. The chain carries TRBV29-1 and TRBJ1-1, with 9 bases identical to TRBD1. The V segment lost 1 base and the J segment 5 bases; nucleotides outside the gene matches: 5. This CDR3 region has 14 residues. Germline V lookup: CDR1 SQVTM, CDR2 ANQGSEA.

This clone was recorded only once. The chain combines TRBV5-1 with TRBJ2-5, with D perhaps TRBD2 (7 bases). This CDR3 has 17 amino acids. CDR1 SGHRS and CDR2 YFSETQ come from the germline V gene. V was shortened by 3 bases and J by 5 bases, with 23 bases between the two germline ends. The CDR3 sequence: CASSYGGGAGSRETQYF. DNA of the CDR3: TGCGCCAGCAGCTACGGAGGGGGGGCCGGTTCTAGGGAGACCCAGTACTTC.

The chain links TRBV11-1 to TRBJ2-7; 9 positions match TRBD1. This CDR3 has 14 amino acids. In germline, CDR1 is SGHAT, CDR2 FQDESV (reference sequence). V gave up 5 bases and J gave up 2 bases; unmatched junction bases: 4. CDR3 loop: CASSLRDRAYEQYF. Here the CDR3 DNA reads TGTGCCAGCAGCCTCAGGGACAGGGCCTACGAGCAGTACTTC.

To note about this clone: The final CDR3 position lacks the conserved phenylalanine or tryptophan, pointing to a likely read error. No DNA is shown, since the ends of the CDR3 on it are uncertain; the CDR3 is the one TCRdb lists. The chain has TRBV27 and TRBJ2-4; the listed D gene, TRBD2, was not tested against the DNA. A total of 11 residues make up the CDR3, ends included. The germline V gene encodes CDR1 MNHEY and CDR2 SMNVEV (reference sequence). CDR3: CASSWDSRRYL.

The gene calls are TRBV5-1 and TRBJ1-2, with D possibly matching TRBD1 (6 bases). In germline, CDR1 is SGHRS, CDR2 YFSETQ. This CDR3 is 13 amino acids long. The germline V and J ends were trimmed by 3 bases and 5 bases, with 11 bases remaining between them. In nucleotides, the CDR3 is TGCGCCAGCAGCTCGCAGGGGCAGTATGGCTACACCTTC. This encodes CASSSQGQYGYTF.

J is TRBJ2-3 and V is TRBV19; TRBD1 agrees at 8 bases. Germline V gives CDR1 LNHDA, CDR2 SQIVND (reference sequence). Germline trimming cut 3 bases from V and 2 bases from J; bases unmatched to any gene: 1. The CDR3 has 14 residues. CDR3 protein: CASSIQGATDTQYF. The CDR3 DNA reads TGTGCCAGTAGTATTCAGGGGGCCACAGATACGCAGTATTTT.

The genes are TRBV18 and TRBJ2-7, with 7 bases identical to TRBD2. V was clipped by 3 bases and J by 5 bases; unmatched bases: 7. The germline V gene encodes CDR1 KGHSH and CDR2 LQKENI. This CDR3 contains 14 residues. The CDR3 nucleotides read TGTGCCAGCTCACCGATGTGGCTAGCGGACGAGCAGTACTTC. The encoded protein is CASSPMWLADEQYF.

The V call is TRBV28, the J call TRBJ1-3; D may be TRBD1 (5 bases). The CDR3 spans 14 residues. With 5 bases removed from V and 2 bases from J, the gap between germline ends came to 10 bases. CDR1 and CDR2 (germline): MDHEN, SYDVKM. Here the CDR3 reads CASSTRVTGNTIYF. The CDR3 bases are TGTGCCAGCAGTACCAGGGTCACTGGAAACACCATATATTTT.

This chain uses TRBV12-5 with TRBJ1-3; D is possibly TRBD1 (6 bases). This CDR3 is 15 amino acids long. Germline V gene sequence: CDR1 LGHNT, CDR2 FRNRAP. V gave up 2 bases and J gave up 2 bases, with 10 bases separating them. The CDR3 nucleotides are TGTGCTAGTGGTTTGACCCGGACAGCTGGAAACACCATATATTTT. This encodes CASGLTRTAGNTIYF.

The V call is TRBV19, the J call TRBJ2-5; a weak D match, TRBD2 (7 bases). The V and J ends lost 3 bases and 4 bases respectively, with 15 bases between them. CDR3 length equals 15 residues. CDR1 is LNHDA, CDR2 SQIVND, per germline (reference sequence). The CDR3 region has the DNA TGTGCCAGTAGTATTTCCGGGGGGCGAATAGAGACCCAGTACTTC. Amino acid sequence: CASSISGGRIETQYF.

The J gene is TRBJ2-2, the V gene TRBV9, with TRBD2 matching over 14 bases. The CDR3 contains 16 residues. Per germline, CDR1 SGDLS and CDR2 YYNGEE. The junction had 7 bases not matched to a gene; V was cut back by 4 bases and J by 8 bases. CDR3 sequence (DNA): TGTGCCAGCAGCTCGACTAGCGGGAGGGCTGGGGGGGAGCTGTTTTTT. The encoded protein is CASSSTSGRAGGELFF.